This TCR beta chain was captured in a study of beta chain features in type 1 diabetes. The entirety of the isolated RNA underwent reverse transcription, so expressed TCRB transcripts were sequenced. TCRdb keeps only in-frame clones here, not all; method: immunoSEQ multiplex PCR. The sample holds some 400,000 clones, over 12% seen once. This clone was observed a few times. This CDR3 spans 13 amino acids. The V gene lost 8 bases and the J gene lost 4 bases, with 11 bases spanning the gap. Germline CDR1 SGHDN, CDR2 FVKESK. The sample consisted of naive CD4+ T cells from blood. This chain links TRBV14 with TRBJ2-2; D not resolved. This receptor was taken from a woman younger than 30 in good health. The CDR3: CASRLRLTGELFF. CDR3 DNA sequence: TGTGCCAGCCGCTTGAGACTCACCGGGGAGCTGTTTTTT.